The 8 T cell receptor beta chains in this list originate from one sample, sequenced in a study of preoperative IRX-2 immunotherapy in early breast cancer. Treatment denoted: preoperative locoregional IRX-2 cytokine immunotherapy. Profiling relied on immunoSEQ multiplex PCR, and the TCRdb table lists in-frame clones only, not all of them. This table has about 98,000 clones, roughly 85% appearing once. Sequenced material: tumor tissue, taken after IRX-2 immunotherapy. The receptors were sampled from a human donor with breast cancer.

The chain links TRBV6-8 to TRBJ2-7; the D call may be TRBD1 or TRBD2 (5 bases each). The CDR3 is made up of 13 amino acids. V was pared by 5 bases and J by 3 bases, with 11 bases between. Germline CDR1 and CDR2: MNHGY and SAAAGT. The CDR3 sequence: CASSRDRNYEQYF. CDR3 coding DNA: TGTGCCAGCAGTCGGGACCGAAACTACGAGCAGTACTTC.

The CDR3 sequence: CASSFRDRGFYEQYF. The CDR3 DNA sequence: TGTGCCAGCAGCTTCCGGGACAGGGGGTTCTACGAGCAGTACTTC. The chain uses TRBV11-3 and TRBJ2-7; TRBD1 matches 11 bases. V was clipped by 3 bases and J by 3 bases; unmatched bases: 4. CDR1 is SGHNT, CDR2 YENEEA, per germline. The CDR3 is 15 amino acids.

The V call is TRBV11-3, the J call TRBJ2-7; 8 positions match TRBD2. The V segment lost 0 bases and the J segment 7 bases; nucleotides outside the gene matches: 17. The CDR3 covers 18 residues. Germline V CDR1 and CDR2: SGHNT, YENEEA. CDR3 region: CASSLEGLVHAPPGEQYF. In nucleotides, the CDR3 is TGTGCCAGCAGCTTAGAGGGACTAGTGCACGCGCCGCCTGGGGAGCAGTACTTC.

The V and J genes are TRBV5-1 and TRBJ2-7, with D unresolved. Trimming pared 2 bases from V and 0 bases from J, leaving 12 bases between. The CDR3 contains 15 residues. From germline, CDR1 is SGHRS and CDR2 YFSETQ. CDR3 in amino acids: CASSLFESGSYEQYF. Written as DNA, the CDR3 is TGCGCCAGCAGCTTATTTGAGTCTGGCTCCTACGAGCAGTACTTC.

This chain uses TRBV30 with TRBJ1-3, with D uncertain. In germline, CDR1 is GTSNPN, CDR2 SVGIG (reference sequence). The CDR3 loop spans 13 amino acids. The V and J ends lost 1 base and 9 bases respectively, with 13 bases between them. The CDR3 protein is CAWSEDSLGTIYF. The CDR3 region has the DNA TGTGCCTGGAGTGAGGATTCCCTCGGCACCATATATTTT.

The chain joins TRBV18 to TRBJ1-2, with D unresolved. V was pared by 6 bases and J by 6 bases, with 14 bases between. From germline, CDR1 is KGHSH and CDR2 LQKENI. CDR3 length: 13 amino acids. The CDR3 DNA follows: TGTGCCAGCTCCCCTGGGGAACCCAATGGCTACACCTTC. Translating it yields CASSPGEPNGYTF.

The chain uses TRBV29-1 and TRBJ2-2; 8 bases fit TRBD2. The V and J ends lost 3 bases and 5 bases, in that order; junction bases with no gene match: 2. From germline, CDR1 is SQVTM and CDR2 ANQGSEA. CDR3 size: 13 residues. The CDR3 region is CSVEAGGTGELFF. CDR3 nucleotide sequence: TGCAGCGTTGAGGCGGGAGGTACCGGGGAGCTGTTTTTT.

The V and J genes are TRBV19 and TRBJ1-5; a possible D gene is TRBD1 (5 bases). The CDR3 runs 15 residues. V dropped 5 bases and J dropped 4 bases, with 15 bases sitting between them. Germline-derived CDR1 and CDR2 are LNHDA and SQIVND (reference sequence). The chain's CDR3 is CASSLRDRPNQPQHF. DNA of the CDR3: TGTGCCAGTAGTCTTAGAGACAGACCGAATCAGCCCCAGCATTTT.